The 32 T cell receptor beta chains listed next were all sequenced from one sample in a study of OX40 agonist ivuxolimab in advanced cancers. The data were produced by immunoSEQ multiplex PCR, yet TCRdb's version contains in-frame clones alone and is incomplete. The table includes some 50,000 clones, 81% detected once. Source: CD4+ or CD8+ T cells sorted from blood, taken in a trial of the OX40 agonist ivuxolimab. The source is an adult with an advanced solid tumor such as melanoma, head and neck, liver or kidney cancer.

The chain combines TRBV9 with TRBJ2-5; possibly TRBD1 or TRBD2 for D (5 bases each). This CDR3 is built from 16 residues. CDR1 SGDLS and CDR2 YYNGEE come from the germline V gene. The V end lost 0 bases, the J end lost 2 bases, and 14 bases lay between the germline ends. The CDR3 DNA is TGTGCCAGCAGCGTAGAGTCAGGGACCCCGCAAGAGACCCAGTACTTC. Its translation: CASSVESGTPQETQYF.

The chain combines TRBV28 with TRBJ2-5; D is uncertain. The ends were cut back, 3 bases at V and 2 bases at J, with 7 bases in the middle. The CDR3 contains 13 residues. Germline loops: CDR1 MDHEN, CDR2 SYDVKM. CDR3 loop: CASSFLRQETQYF. CDR3 coding DNA: TGTGCCAGCAGTTTTTTACGGCAAGAGACCCAGTACTTC.

The chain recombines TRBV5-1 with TRBJ2-7; D possibly matches TRBD1 or TRBD2 (7 bases each). The CDR3 spans 14 residues. V lost 4 bases and J lost 3, with 14 bases in between. Germline V CDR1 and CDR2: SGHRS, YFSETQ. CDR3 nucleotide sequence: TGCGCCAGCAGCGCCCAGGGGGGGGACTACGAGCAGTACTTC. It codes for CASSAQGGDYEQYF.

The V and J genes are TRBV21-1 and TRBJ2-2; the table's D call TRBD1 went unverified against the DNA. TRBV21-1 is listed as a pseudogene. The CDR3 is 15 amino acids. CDR3: CASSAPGQNTGELFF. DNA of the CDR3: TGTGCCAGCAGCGCACCGGGACAGAACACCGGGGAGCTGTTTTTT.

The V gene is TRBV7-3, the J gene TRBJ2-1, with unresolved D. CDR1 and CDR2 (germline): SGHTA, FQGTGA. CDR3 size: 13 residues. The V end lost 1 base, the J end lost 0 bases, and 1 base lay between the germline ends. CDR3 bases: TGTGCCAGCAGCTTAAACTCCTACAATGAGCAGTTCTTC. This encodes CASSLNSYNEQFF.

This clone was detected a few times. This chain connects TRBV2 to TRBJ2-3; possible D gene TRBD1, 5 bases. Germline CDR1 and CDR2: SNHLY and FYNNEI. Trimming took off 6 bases at V and 0 bases at J, with 16 bases between the two ends. The CDR3 is 16 amino acids. CDR3 sequence reads: CASSTWGFGSTDTQYF. CDR3 DNA sequence: TGTGCCAGCAGCACTTGGGGCTTCGGAAGCACAGATACGCAGTATTTT.

This clone was seen only a few times. V usage is TRBV5-5 and J usage is TRBJ1-4; D uncertain. There are 13 residues in the CDR3. Trimming left V 3 bases short and J 7 bases short, with 10 bases between. CDR1 and CDR2 from the germline V gene are SGHKS and YYEKEE (reference sequence). CDR3 protein: CASSSVAGEKLFF. The CDR3 region has the DNA TGTGCCAGCAGCTCCGTGGCGGGTGAAAAACTGTTTTTT.

The V and J genes are TRBV16 and TRBJ1-6, with D possibly TRBD1 on 6 matching bases. Trimming left V 0 bases short and J 6 bases short, with 9 bases between. The CDR3 loop spans 15 amino acids. In germline, CDR1 is KGHSY, CDR2 FQNENV. CDR3: CASSQSTGSNSPLHF. DNA of the CDR3: TGTGCCAGCAGCCAATCAACAGGGAGTAATTCACCCCTCCACTTT.

The chain uses TRBV11-2 and TRBJ1-4; no definite D call. The CDR3 totals 12 residues. Germline CDR1 and CDR2: SGHAT and FQNNGV. Trimming left V 5 bases short and J 8 bases short, with 9 bases between. The CDR3 bases are TGTGCCAGCAGCCAAGGGCCAGAAAAACTGTTTTTT. This gives the protein CASSQGPEKLFF.

The chain carries TRBV6-6 and TRBJ2-2; D possibly uses TRBD1 or TRBD2 (6 bases each). Trimming took off 6 bases at V and 6 bases at J, with 11 bases between the two ends. The length of the CDR3 is 13 residues. The germline CDR1 and CDR2 sequences are MNHNY and SVGAGI (reference sequence). The chain's CDR3 is CASRLGGSGELFF. The CDR3 DNA follows: TGTGCCAGCAGACTAGGGGGGTCCGGGGAGCTGTTTTTT.

This clone was observed a few times. The chain employs TRBV20-1 and TRBJ2-1; 7 positions agree with TRBD2. J lost 11 bases, V lost 6 bases, and 7 bases had no gene match. CDR1 and CDR2 from the germline V gene are DFQATT and SNEGSKA (reference sequence). This CDR3 is built from 11 residues. In nucleotides, the CDR3 is TGCAGTGCCGGATCCGGGACTAAGCAGTTCTTC. It translates to CSAGSGTKQFF.

The J gene is TRBJ2-7, the V gene TRBV11-2; no clear D gene. Between the trimmed V and J ends, which lost 1 base and 2 bases, there was a span of 9 bases. The CDR3 is 14 amino acids. Germline CDR1 and CDR2: SGHAT and FQNNGV. The DNA for the CDR3 is TGTGCCAGCAGCTTAGCTCAAAAAACCTACGAGCAGTACTTC. Translation gives CASSLAQKTYEQYF.

This chain joins TRBV12-5 and TRBJ2-1; a possible D gene is TRBD1 (6 bases). The CDR3 is 14 amino acids. Germline V gene lookup returns CDR1 LGHNT and CDR2 FRNRAP. V lost 4 bases to trimming and J lost 9 bases, with 16 bases between them. In nucleotides, the CDR3 is TGTGCTAGTGGTTCTACTGCAGGGGTGGGTGAGCAGTTCTTC. Amino acids: CASGSTAGVGEQFF.

The chain carries TRBV6-1 and TRBJ1-1, with a possible D match to TRBD1 (5 bases). In germline, CDR1 is MNHNS, CDR2 SASEGT. Trimming cost V 1 base and J 4 bases, with 16 bases left between them. The CDR3 length is 16 residues. The CDR3 loop is CASSEVGVHLGTEAFF. CDR3 in DNA: TGTGCCAGCAGTGAAGTGGGGGTCCACTTGGGCACTGAAGCTTTCTTT.

The CDR3 sequence: CASSIGGATNEKLFF. In nucleotides, the CDR3 is TGTGCCAGCAGCATTGGGGGCGCAACTAATGAAAAACTGTTTTTT. V is TRBV5-5 and J is TRBJ1-4; a weak D match, TRBD1 (6 bases). Looked up from germline, CDR1 is SGHKS and CDR2 is YYEKEE (reference sequence). Trimming took 4 bases from V and 0 from J, leaving 10 bases between them. There are 15 residues in the CDR3.

This clone was seen only a few times. The rearrangement joins TRBV28 to TRBJ1-2, with a tentative D call TRBD1 (5 bases). This CDR3 has 16 residues. Germline CDR1 reads MDHEN; CDR2 reads SYDVKM. The V and J ends lost 5 bases and 7 bases respectively, with 23 bases between them. CDR3 in amino acids: CASSLRQTLYFGGYTF. The CDR3 coding sequence is TGTGCCAGCAGTCTCCGACAGACCCTCTATTTCGGTGGCTACACCTTC.

V is TRBV12-5 and J is TRBJ2-3, with 9 bases aligning to TRBD1. CDR3 length equals 14 residues. In germline, CDR1 is LGHNT, CDR2 FRNRAP. Trimming took 6 bases from V and 7 from J; bases not matched to a gene: 8. CDR3 amino acids: CASGGQGTVYTQYF. DNA of the CDR3: TGTGCTAGTGGGGGACAGGGTACTGTCTATACGCAGTATTTT.

In its sample, this clone was seen once. The rearrangement uses TRBV15 and TRBJ1-1; D not certain. V shed 0 bases and J shed 6 bases, with 8 bases lying between them. Germline-derived CDR1 and CDR2 are LNHNV and YYDKDF (reference sequence). This CDR3 comprises 13 residues. DNA of the CDR3: TGTGCCACCAGCAGAGATGCTTTCTCTGAAGCTTTCTTT. This encodes CATSRDAFSEAFF.

The chain joins TRBV5-1 to TRBJ2-5; TRBD2 might be the D (6 bases). The end of the DNA is better explained by TRBJ2-7, so the J call may be wrong. The germline V gene has CDR1 SGHRS and CDR2 YFSETQ. The CDR3 has 16 residues. CDR3 DNA: TGCGCCAGCAGCTTGGTGGTGGGGGGAGCCCCCTACGAGCAGTACTTC. Encoded protein: CASSLVVGGAPYEQYF.

J is TRBJ1-2 and V is TRBV7-8; no firm D call. Germline CDR1 SGHVS, CDR2 FQNEAQ. Trimming removed 5 bases at V and 4 bases at J, with 17 bases between. CDR3 size: 15 residues. CDR3 amino acids: CASSPDEGWSYGYTF. DNA for the CDR3: TGTGCCAGCAGCCCCGACGAGGGCTGGAGCTATGGCTACACCTTC. Variable domain in full (rest from reference TRBV7-8 and TRBJ1-2): GAGVSQSPRYKVAKRGQDVALRCDPISGHVSLFWYQQALGQGPEFLTYFQNEAQLDKSGLPSDRFFAERPEGSVSTLKIQRTQQEDSAVYLCASSPDEGWSYGYTFGSGTRLTVV.

This chain uses TRBV5-3 with TRBJ1-2, with D possibly being TRBD1 (6 bases). TRBV5-3 is an ORF; its function is uncertain. There are 17 residues in the CDR3. V was clipped by 2 bases and J by 3 bases, with 20 bases between them. CDR3 loop: CARSFDRFLPWDYGYTF. In DNA form, the CDR3 reads TGTGCCAGAAGCTTTGACAGGTTCCTACCCTGGGACTATGGCTACACCTTC.

Worth noting for this clone: Compared with germline, one end of the junction differs, possibly owing to a read error. V and J are TRBV27 and TRBJ2-1; no clear D. This CDR3 contains 13 residues. In germline, CDR1 is MNHEY, CDR2 SMNVEV (reference sequence). In nucleotides, the CDR3 is TGTGCCAGCAGTCCTGTCTCCTACAATAAGCAGTTCTTC. Its translation: CASSPVSYNKQFF.

V gene TRBV6-1 combines with J gene TRBJ2-5, with a possible D match to TRBD1 (5 bases). V lost 2 bases to trimming and J lost 5 bases, with 12 bases between them. This CDR3 has 14 amino acids. The germline CDR1 and CDR2 sequences are MNHNS and SASEGT. CDR3 coding DNA: TGTGCCAGCAGTGAATCTGGGGCTCGGGAGACCCAGTACTTC. It encodes CASSESGARETQYF.

This rearrangement joins TRBV6-6 to TRBJ1-5, with D possibly being TRBD1 (6 bases). V gave up 6 bases and J gave up 5 bases, with 14 bases separating them. The CDR3 loop spans 14 amino acids. CDR1 and CDR2 (germline): MNHNY, SVGAGI (reference sequence). In nucleotides, the CDR3 is TGTGCCAGCAGACAACAGGGAGTTGATCAGCCCCAGCATTTT. Its protein is CASRQQGVDQPQHF.

This clone has just one count. CDR3 nucleotide sequence: TGTGCCAGCAGCTTGGGTCAGGGGGCTTACGAGCAGTACTTC. Translating it yields CASSLGQGAYEQYF. The chain is built from TRBV5-8 and TRBJ2-7; the match to TRBD1 covers 8 bases. Per the germline V gene, CDR1 is SGHTS and CDR2 is YDEGEE. With 0 bases clipped from V and 4 bases from J, the junction kept 3 bases outside the gene matches. The CDR3 runs 14 residues. The entire variable domain, with the rest obtained from reference TRBV5-8 and TRBJ2-7, is as follows: EAGVTQSPTHLIKTRGQQATLRCSPISGHTSVYWYQQALGLGLQFLLWYDEGEERNRGNFPPRFSGRQFPNYSSELNVNALELEDSALYLCASSLGQGAYEQYFGPGTRLTVT.

This sequence joins TRBV11-2 and TRBJ2-5, with D tentatively TRBD2 (5 bases). The germline V and J ends were trimmed by 5 bases and 0 bases, with 7 bases remaining between them. CDR1 is SGHAT, CDR2 FQNNGV, per germline. This CDR3 comprises 13 residues. The CDR3 here is CASSAGHQETQYF. The DNA for the CDR3 is TGTGCCAGCAGCGCGGGCCACCAAGAGACCCAGTACTTC.

J is TRBJ1-4 and V is TRBV11-2; 9 bases agree with TRBD1. The V gene end was trimmed by 4 bases and the J gene end by 8 bases; junction bases not matched to a gene: 8. This CDR3 is built from 15 residues. CDR1 SGHAT and CDR2 FQNNGV come from the germline V gene. CDR3 in DNA: TGTGCCAGCAGCTCTCCGGGACAGGGTCGAGAAAAACTGTTTTTT. Its translation is CASSSPGQGREKLFF.

CDR3 bases: TGTGCCAGCAGCTTAGCGGGTAGGCGGGGGGGCTCCATGGTTGGCGAGCAGTACTTC. Translation: CASSLAGRRGGSMVGEQYF. The chain uses TRBV13 and TRBJ2-7; TRBD2 matches at 9 bases. CDR1 and CDR2 from the germline V gene are PRHDT and FYEKMQ (reference sequence). This CDR3 comprises 19 residues. With 1 base clipped from V and 6 bases from J, the junction kept 19 bases outside the gene matches.

The table lists this clone with a count of one. The V call is TRBV5-1, the J call TRBJ2-3, with unresolved D. The CDR3 is 15 residues long. V was trimmed by 5 bases and J by 6 bases, leaving 19 bases between them. Per the germline V gene, CDR1 is SGHRS and CDR2 is YFSETQ. The CDR3 region has the DNA TGCGCCAGCAGTTATGAGGCCGCGGCGTGGGATACGCAGTATTTT. Translating it yields CASSYEAAAWDTQYF. Full variable domain (missing parts from reference TRBV5-1 and TRBJ2-3): KAGVTQTPRYLIKTRGQQVTLSCSPISGHRSVSWYQQTPGQGLQFLFEYFSETQRNKGNFPGRFSGRQFSNSRSEMNVSTLELGDSALYLCASSYEAAAWDTQYFGPGTRLTVL.

The J gene is TRBJ2-7, the V gene TRBV5-8, with a weak D call TRBD1 (5 bases). CDR3 length: 13 amino acids. The ends were cut back, 4 bases at V and 4 bases at J, with 12 bases in the middle. In germline, CDR1 is SGHTS, CDR2 YDEGEE. Here the CDR3 reads CASSPSGAYEQYF. CDR3 nucleotide sequence: TGTGCCAGCAGCCCCTCTGGGGCGTACGAGCAGTACTTC.

The chain carries TRBV5-1 and TRBJ2-1; 9 bases fit TRBD1. The CDR3 has 14 amino acids. V was pared by 4 bases and J by 2 bases, with 1 base of the junction left unmatched. Germline CDR1 SGHRS, CDR2 YFSETQ. The CDR3 protein is CASSRDRAYNEQFF. As DNA, the CDR3 is TGCGCCAGCAGCAGGGACAGGGCCTACAATGAGCAGTTCTTC.

The chain uses TRBV27 and TRBJ2-7, with a weak D call TRBD1 (6 bases). V gave up 2 bases and J gave up 2 bases, with 16 bases separating them. The CDR3 contains 16 residues. Germline CDR1 MNHEY, CDR2 SMNVEV (reference sequence). Here the CDR3 DNA reads TGTGCCAGCAGTTTACGAGGCGCAGGGGCCGCCTACGAGCAGTACTTC. Amino acid sequence: CASSLRGAGAAYEQYF.